A single sample is the source of the 18 T cell receptor beta chains below, sequenced in a study of CD8+ T cells in alopecia areata. TCR sequencing used cDNA made by reverse transcription of extracted RNA. Profiled with immunoSEQ multiplex PCR; TCRdb holds only in-frame clones, not every one. The sample gives 25,000 to 40,000 clones, approximately 80% of which show up once; over 15% is in the top ten. The specimen sequenced was NKG2D-low CD8+ T cells sorted from blood. These receptors came from a human donor with alopecia areata.

This clone was seen only once. This chain links TRBV2 with TRBJ1-6; 9 bases line up with TRBD1. J lost 1 base, V lost 7 bases, and 8 bases had no gene match. This CDR3 comprises 17 residues. Germline lookup yields CDR1 SNHLY and CDR2 FYNNEI. CDR3 DNA: TGTGCCAGCAAAGGACAGGGGAATGGGTCCTATAATTCACCCCTCCACTTT. It encodes CASKGQGNGSYNSPLHF.

The rearrangement joins TRBV29-1 to TRBJ2-7; 11 bases align to TRBD2. V was pared by 7 bases and J by 0 bases, with 5 bases of the junction left unmatched. Germline V CDR1 and CDR2: SQVTM, ANQGSEA. The CDR3 is made up of 14 amino acids. The CDR3 DNA reads as TGCAGCGCCCTAGCGGGAGGTCTCTCCTACGAGCAGTACTTC. Protein product: CSALAGGLSYEQYF.

This clone has ten or more counts. This chain uses TRBV7-9 with TRBJ2-3, with TRBD1 identical over 10 bases. The CDR3 is made up of 15 amino acids. The germline gives CDR1 SEHNR, CDR2 FQNEAQ (reference sequence). The V segment lost 5 bases and the J segment 3 bases; nucleotides outside the gene matches: 5. As DNA, the CDR3 is TGTGCCAGCAGCCGCGGACAGGGGGAGACAGATACGCAGTATTTT. As protein: CASSRGQGETDTQYF.

The V gene is TRBV7-2, the J gene TRBJ2-1; D may correspond to TRBD1 or TRBD2 (5 bases each). Germline values: CDR1 SGHTA, CDR2 FQGNSA. V lost 1 base and J lost 1, with 5 bases in between. The CDR3 spans 14 residues. The CDR3 here is CASSLGGSYNEQFF. The CDR3 DNA sequence: TGTGCCAGCAGCTTAGGGGGGTCCTACAATGAGCAGTTCTTC.

This clone came up a few times. The gene calls are TRBV28 and TRBJ2-1; possible D gene TRBD2, 6 bases. The CDR3 spans 14 residues. Germline values: CDR1 MDHEN, CDR2 SYDVKM. With 2 bases removed from V and 5 bases from J, the gap between germline ends came to 10 bases. CDR3 loop: CASSLAGKNNEQFF. CDR3 coding DNA: TGTGCCAGCAGTTTAGCGGGGAAAAACAATGAGCAGTTCTTC. The whole variable domain, remainder taken from reference TRBV28 and TRBJ2-1, is DVKVTQSSRYLVKRTGEKVFLECVQDMDHENMFWYRQDPGLGLRLIYFSYDVKMKEKGDIPEGYSVSREKKERFSLILESASTNQTSMYLCASSLAGKNNEQFFGPGTRLTVL.

This chain uses TRBV27 with TRBJ2-5, with a possible D match to TRBD2 (6 bases). The CDR3 is 15 amino acids. V was trimmed by 5 bases and J by 2 bases, leaving 15 bases between them. Germline CDR1 is MNHEY and CDR2 is SMNVEV (reference sequence). Here the CDR3 reads CASSPGRPLQETQYF. The CDR3 DNA follows: TGTGCCAGCAGTCCCGGGAGACCGCTACAAGAGACCCAGTACTTC.

V usage is TRBV4-2 and J usage is TRBJ2-7, with D possibly matching TRBD2 (5 bases). The germline V gene has CDR1 LGHNA and CDR2 YNFKEQ. This CDR3 has 18 amino acids. Between the trimmed V and J ends, which lost 1 base and 3 bases, there was a span of 22 bases. CDR3 nucleotide sequence: TGTGCCAGCAGCCAAGCCCTTACGGATGAAGCTGGACTCTACGAGCAGTACTTC. Translating it yields CASSQALTDEAGLYEQYF.

The gene calls are TRBV7-2 and TRBJ2-1, with TRBD2 identical over 10 bases. The germline gives CDR1 SGHTA, CDR2 FQGNSA. J gave up 1 base and V 0 bases, and 9 bases lay outside the gene matches. CDR3 length equals 19 residues. The CDR3 loop reads CASSLALAGVSVSYNEQFF. The CDR3 coding sequence is TGTGCCAGCAGCTTAGCGCTAGCGGGAGTCAGTGTTTCCTACAATGAGCAGTTCTTC.

The chain employs TRBV29-1 and TRBJ2-2; tentative D call: TRBD1 (5 bases). The CDR3 sequence is 14 residues long. CDR1 is SQVTM, CDR2 ANQGSEA, per germline. Trimming shortened V by 6 bases and J by 7 bases, and 18 bases separated the two germline ends. The CDR3 is CSVVIAGRVGELFF. CDR3 nucleotides: TGCAGCGTGGTGATTGCAGGGCGCGTCGGGGAGCTGTTTTTT.

The chain combines TRBV29-1 with TRBJ2-7; TRBD1 agrees at 8 bases. V lost 1 base, J lost 0 bases, and 5 bases stayed unmatched. This CDR3 contains 15 residues. In germline, CDR1 is SQVTM, CDR2 ANQGSEA. The CDR3 region is CSVEVRDRSSYEQYF. The CDR3 DNA reads as TGCAGCGTTGAAGTTAGGGACAGGAGCTCCTACGAGCAGTACTTC.

This clone appeared once. In DNA, the CDR3 is TGTGCCAGCACCCCGGACGCGAACACCGGGGAGCTGTTTTTT. It is translated as CASTPDANTGELFF. V usage is TRBV7-9 and J usage is TRBJ2-2; D call uncertain. The germline V gene has CDR1 SEHNR and CDR2 FQNEAQ (reference sequence). Trimming removed 7 bases from V and 0 bases from J, with 9 bases in between. CDR3 length equals 14 residues.

The rearrangement uses TRBV7-9 and TRBJ2-7; a weak D match, TRBD1 (6 bases). Between the trimmed V and J ends, which lost 5 bases and 0 bases, there was a span of 8 bases. The CDR3 spans 13 residues. Germline loops: CDR1 SEHNR, CDR2 FQNEAQ (reference sequence). The chain's CDR3 is CASSQQGSYEQYF. The CDR3 DNA follows: TGTGCCAGCAGCCAACAGGGCTCCTACGAGCAGTACTTC.

CDR3 sequence (DNA): TGTGCCAGCAGTCAAAACACAGATACGCAGTATTTT. It specifies CASSQNTDTQYF. The chain couples TRBV27 to TRBJ2-3, with D uncertain. The CDR3 covers 12 residues. Germline CDR1 reads MNHEY; CDR2 reads SMNVEV (reference sequence). V shed 5 bases and J shed 2 bases, with 5 bases lying between them.

The chain is built from TRBV29-1 and TRBJ2-4; 8 bases align to TRBD2. Germline V lookup: CDR1 SQVTM, CDR2 ANQGSEA. V shed 0 bases and J 5 bases; nucleotides not matched to a gene: 9. The CDR3 runs to 16 residues. CDR3 sequence: CSVEDGIYGGENIQYF. CDR3 in DNA: TGCAGCGTTGAAGATGGTATCTACGGGGGGGAAAACATTCAGTACTTC. Full variable domain (rest looked up from reference TRBV29-1 and TRBJ2-4): SAVISQKPSRDICQRGTSLTIQCQVDSQVTMMFWYRQQPGQSLTLIATANQGSEATYESGFVIDKFPISRPNLTFSTLTVSNMSPEDSSIYLCSVEDGIYGGENIQYFGAGTRLSVL.

This chain connects TRBV5-6 to TRBJ2-5; perhaps TRBD2 as D (6 bases). The CDR3 covers 14 residues. CDR1 and CDR2 (germline): SGHDT, YYEEEE. Trimming took off 4 bases at V and 2 bases at J, with 12 bases between the two ends. CDR3 amino acids: CASSRGSAQETQYF. The CDR3 DNA sequence: TGTGCCAGCAGCCGGGGGTCCGCACAAGAGACCCAGTACTTC.

The V and J genes are TRBV6-6 and TRBJ2-1; 10 nucleotides line up with TRBD2. Germline V gene sequence: CDR1 MNHNY, CDR2 SVGAGI (reference sequence). This CDR3 has 15 amino acids. Trimming removed 5 bases from V and 4 bases from J; junction bases left unmatched: 5. CDR3 in amino acids: CASSAGTSEYNEQFF. As DNA, the CDR3 is TGTGCCAGCAGTGCCGGGACTAGCGAGTACAATGAGCAGTTCTTC.

The gene calls are TRBV6-6 and TRBJ2-7; 8 nucleotides match TRBD1. This CDR3 spans 13 amino acids. Germline assignment: CDR1 MNHNY and CDR2 SVGAGI (reference sequence). The V gene end was trimmed by 4 bases and the J gene end by 2 bases; junction bases not matched to a gene: 1. The CDR3 DNA sequence: TGTGCCAGCAGTTGGGGACAGGCCTACGAGCAGTACTTC. This sequence encodes CASSWGQAYEQYF.

This rearrangement joins TRBV27 to TRBJ2-1; TRBD2 agrees at 9 bases. The CDR3 is made up of 16 amino acids. The germline V gene has CDR1 MNHEY and CDR2 SMNVEV (reference sequence). The J segment lost 3 bases and the V segment lost 1 base, leaving 4 bases of the junction unmatched. The CDR3 bases are TGTGCCAGCAGTTTATACGTGACTAGCGGCTACAATGAGCAGTTCTTC. It codes for CASSLYVTSGYNEQFF.